The TCR beta chain under discussion was sequenced for a study of T cells in localized non-small cell lung cancer. Findings of the study overall: Peak T cell clonality was found in uninvolved adjacent lung, exceeding tumor.

Germline V lookup: CDR1 DFQATT, CDR2 SNEGSKA (reference sequence). V lost 0 bases and J lost 7, with 7 bases in between. CDR3 length: 11 amino acids. In regard to this clone: Its cognate antigen is unknown.

The assay was immunoSEQ multiplex PCR, and TCRdb's table has in-frame clones only and misses some. Of about 41,000 clones in the sample, roughly 86% were seen once. The receptor's source is a female donor older than 55 with stage I squamous cell lung carcinoma. The source material was peripheral blood, sampled before any cancer treatment. The genes are TRBV20-1 and TRBJ2-7; the D call may be TRBD1 or TRBD2 (5 bases each). CDR3 DNA: TGCAGTGCTAGAGATGGGACGGAGCAGTACTTC. Protein sequence: CSARDGTEQYF.